The rows below give T cell receptor beta chains drawn from one sample of a study of cytomegalovirus exposure and HLA in healthy donors. The table came from immunoSEQ multiplex PCR; TCRdb's copy has only in-frame clones and leaves some out. The sample yields some 150,000 clones, approximately 81% seen once. The sample comprised PBMCs. The receptors originated from a woman between 45 and 60 years old in good health and CMV-seronegative. Each CDR3 is given with its conserved first and last residue. The size entry is marked missing in some rows and otherwise reads once, few, many or a size class.

V gene	clone size	CDR3 protein
TRBV4-1	-	CASSQVPGLAGVNEQFF
TRBV12-5	once	CASGSGLAGGTDTQYF
TRBV19	-	CASRKQGAGNTIYF
TRBV7-2	-	CASSLIGLAEETQYF
TRBV7-2	-	CASSSRGGNQPQHF
TRBV6-5	-	CASSGVWGGLEQFF
TRBV7-2	-	CASSSTGSRSAVDTQYF
TRBV7-6	-	CASSLGQTNTEAFF
TRBV4-3	few	CASSQAQGLLTGELFF
TRBV18	-	CASSQFSQRNSNQPQHF
TRBV27	-	CASSRARGEYYGYTF
TRBV9	few	CASSIQGKGNSPLHF
TRBV6-5	-	CASSYGIRAGANEQFF
TRBV4-2	-	CASSPPGWSYEQYF
TRBV7-2	-	CASSLALTGGSTEAFF
TRBV7-6	-	CASSRDSGTGGYEQYF
TRBV6-5	-	CASSYGRNQPQHF
TRBV5-1	few	CASSLQGVNYNEQFF
TRBV6-1	-	CASSEAPGGETQYF
TRBV7-9	-	CASSFPSVGDSNTDTQYF
TRBV30	few	CAWSVGGAGELFF
TRBV6-6	-	CASSSSGEAVYF
TRBV28	-	CASSPSGTGELFF
TRBV5-8	-	CASSSMGDITHHTEAFF
TRBV5-1	once	CASTIQGDYGYTF
TRBV27	-	CASRGQGAANTGELFF
TRBV6-5	-	CASSKTGGDGYTF
TRBV7-9	-	CASSLGSGREEDTQYF
TRBV2	-	CASSAGMGYGYTF
TRBV15	-	CATSRVASGPYEQYF
TRBV28	-	CASRGPGQPNTGELFF
TRBV7-9	-	CASSFPGEVEQYF
TRBV28	-	CASRRDRGGNQPQHF
TRBV5-1	-	CASRFTGEITGELFF
TRBV5-6	-	CASNLRRLSSHEQYF
TRBV6-5	-	CASSAGGGELFF
TRBV11-2	-	CASSFVGSTSGNTIYF
TRBV27	-	CASSRGLAGMGPYEQYF
TRBV4-3	-	CASSQGGQGAPGELFF
TRBV5-8	-	CASSLEGTGGGGYTF
TRBV7-2	-	CASSLVLGGEQYF
TRBV6-6	-	CASSEGGTGANVLTF